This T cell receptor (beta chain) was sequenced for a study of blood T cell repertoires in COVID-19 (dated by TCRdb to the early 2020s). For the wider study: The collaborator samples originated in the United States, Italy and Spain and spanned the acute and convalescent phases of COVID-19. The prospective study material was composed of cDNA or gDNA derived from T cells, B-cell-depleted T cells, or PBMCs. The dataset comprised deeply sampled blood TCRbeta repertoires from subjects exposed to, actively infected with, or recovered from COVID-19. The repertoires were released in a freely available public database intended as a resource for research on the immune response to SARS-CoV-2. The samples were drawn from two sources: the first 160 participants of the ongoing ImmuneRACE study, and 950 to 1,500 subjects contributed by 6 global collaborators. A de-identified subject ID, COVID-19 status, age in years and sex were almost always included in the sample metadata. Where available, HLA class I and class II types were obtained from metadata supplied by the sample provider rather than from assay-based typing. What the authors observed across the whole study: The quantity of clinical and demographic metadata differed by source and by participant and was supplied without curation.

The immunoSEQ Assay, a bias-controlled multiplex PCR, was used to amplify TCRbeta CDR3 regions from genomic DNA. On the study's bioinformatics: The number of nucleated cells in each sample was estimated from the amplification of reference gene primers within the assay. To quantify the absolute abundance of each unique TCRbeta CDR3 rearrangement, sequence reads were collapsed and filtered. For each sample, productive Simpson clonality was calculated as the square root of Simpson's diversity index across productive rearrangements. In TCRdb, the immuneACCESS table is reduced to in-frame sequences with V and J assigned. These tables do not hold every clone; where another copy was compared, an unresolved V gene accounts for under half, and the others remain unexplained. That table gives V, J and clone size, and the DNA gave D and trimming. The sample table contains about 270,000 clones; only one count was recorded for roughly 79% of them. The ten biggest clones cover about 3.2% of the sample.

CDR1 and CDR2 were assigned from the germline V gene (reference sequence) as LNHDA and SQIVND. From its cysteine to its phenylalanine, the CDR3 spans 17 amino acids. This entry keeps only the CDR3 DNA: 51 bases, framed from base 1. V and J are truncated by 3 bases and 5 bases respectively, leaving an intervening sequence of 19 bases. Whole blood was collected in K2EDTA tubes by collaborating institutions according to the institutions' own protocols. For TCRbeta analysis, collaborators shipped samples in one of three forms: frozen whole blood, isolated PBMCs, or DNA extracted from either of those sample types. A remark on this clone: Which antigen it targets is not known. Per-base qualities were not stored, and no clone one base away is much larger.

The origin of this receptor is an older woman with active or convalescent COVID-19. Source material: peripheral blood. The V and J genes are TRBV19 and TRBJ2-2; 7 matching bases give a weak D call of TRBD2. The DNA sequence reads TGTGCCAGTAGTATCCTCAGGGGAGGGGATTGGACCGGGGAGCTGTTTTTT. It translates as CASSILRGGDWTGELFF. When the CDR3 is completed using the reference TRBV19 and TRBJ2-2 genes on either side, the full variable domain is DGGITQSPKYLFRKEGQNVTLSCEQNLNHDAMYWYRQDPGQGLRLIYYSQIVNDFQKGDIAEGYSVSREKKESFPLTVTSAQKNPTAFYLCASSILRGGDWTGELFFGEGSRLTVL.